The 13 T cell receptor beta chains below all came from one sample that was sequenced in a study of early T cells in non-severe SARS-CoV-2 infection. TCRdb itself ran the 5' RACE reads through MiXCR, one entry per CDR3 protein. The data contain about 83,000 distinct CDR3 sequences, roughly an eighth of them singletons. The material sequenced was whole blood. The receptors derive from an adult who was a healthcare worker with PCR-confirmed SARS-CoV-2 infection or an uninfected control (not recorded which).

The chain couples TRBV4-2 to TRBJ2-7; D not resolved. Germline V gene data show CDR1 as LGHNA and CDR2 as YNFKEQ. Trimming shortened V by 1 base and J by 0 bases, and 7 bases separated the two germline ends. CDR3 length equals 14 residues. Here the CDR3 reads CASSQATDSYEQYF. The DNA of the CDR3 is TGTGCCAGCAGCCAAGCAACGGACTCCTACGAGCAGTACTTC.

CDR3 sequence (DNA): TGTGCCAGTAGTATAGGCGCCCTTAGCGGGAGGAAATACTCCTACAATGAGCAGTTCTTC. Protein: CASSIGALSGRKYSYNEQFF. The chain uses TRBV19 and TRBJ2-1, with 10 nucleotides matching TRBD2. CDR3 length equals 20 residues. V lost 1 base and J lost 0; bases outside the gene matches: 12. Germline V lookup: CDR1 LNHDA, CDR2 SQIVND (reference sequence).

This chain joins TRBV29-1 and TRBJ1-1; D may be TRBD1 (5 bases). The V end was cut by 4 bases, the J end by 4 bases, with 10 bases between. The CDR3 runs to 12 residues. Germline assignment: CDR1 SQVTM and CDR2 ANQGSEA. As DNA, the CDR3 is TGCAGCGTTGCCCGGCAGGGCACTGAAGCTTTCTTT. This codes for CSVARQGTEAFF. The complete variable domain, with remaining parts taken from reference TRBV29-1 and TRBJ1-1, reads SAVISQKPSRDICQRGTSLTIQCQVDSQVTMMFWYRQQPGQSLTLIATANQGSEATYESGFVIDKFPISRPNLTFSTLTVSNMSPEDSSIYLCSVARQGTEAFFGQGTRLTVV.

This clonotype showed up just once. The CDR3 sequence is CSARDRNTEAFF. CDR3 DNA sequence: TGCAGCGCTCGGGACAGGAACACTGAAGCTTTCTTT. This chain links TRBV29-1 with TRBJ1-1, with 7 bases lining up with TRBD1. The V segment lost 7 bases and the J segment 1 base; nucleotides outside the gene matches: 3. Germline V gives CDR1 SQVTM, CDR2 ANQGSEA. The CDR3 runs 12 residues.

This clonotype was seen many times. This rearrangement joins TRBV5-6 to TRBJ2-7; no clear D. V lost 4 bases and J 3 bases, leaving 14 bases between the germline ends. The germline CDR1 and CDR2 sequences are SGHDT and YYEEEE. The CDR3 contains 14 residues. Here the CDR3 reads CASSLGRAVYEQYF. In DNA, the CDR3 is TGTGCCAGCAGCCTAGGCCGGGCAGTCTACGAGCAGTACTTC.

The chain joins TRBV11-3 to TRBJ2-2, with TRBD2 matching over 12 bases. CDR1 and CDR2 (germline): SGHNT, YENEEA. Germline trimming cut 5 bases from V and 6 bases from J; bases unmatched to any gene: 4. The length of the CDR3 is 15 residues. Here the CDR3 reads CASSPPSGRAGELFF. CDR3 sequence (DNA): TGTGCCAGCAGCCCGCCTAGCGGGAGGGCCGGGGAGCTGTTTTTT.

This clonotype was seen a few times. This chain uses TRBV7-2 with TRBJ2-7; the match to TRBD1 covers 10 bases. This CDR3 region has 14 residues. The J segment lost 5 bases and the V segment lost 5 bases, leaving 6 bases of the junction unmatched. Germline lookup yields CDR1 SGHTA and CDR2 FQGNSA. CDR3 in amino acids: CASSMTGGMNEQYF. CDR3 nucleotides: TGTGCCAGCAGCATGACAGGGGGCATGAACGAGCAGTACTTC.

This chain connects TRBV18 to TRBJ1-5; 7 bases align to TRBD1. The junction had 9 bases not matched to a gene; V was cut back by 5 bases and J by 2 bases. The V gene's germline CDR1 is KGHSH and CDR2 LQKENI. This CDR3 has 16 residues. The CDR3 DNA sequence: TGTGCCAGCTCAAACCAATACGGGACAGGCAATCAGCCCCAGCATTTT. Protein sequence: CASSNQYGTGNQPQHF.

The chain recombines TRBV24-1 with TRBJ2-5; the match to TRBD2 covers 7 bases. V shed 3 bases, J shed 2 bases, and the junction held 5 bases outside the gene matches. CDR3 size: 15 residues. Germline V gene data show CDR1 as KGHDR and CDR2 as SFDVKD. This CDR3 reads CATSDGGGRQETQYF. The CDR3 DNA is TGTGCCACCAGTGATGGGGGGGGGAGGCAAGAGACCCAGTACTTC.

The genes are TRBV10-2 and TRBJ1-6; D is ambiguous. CDR3 length: 12 amino acids. V was pared by 6 bases and J by 14 bases, with 14 bases between. Looked up from germline, CDR1 is WSHSY and CDR2 is SAAADI. The CDR3 DNA follows: TGCGCCAGCAGGGCAGGCCCTCGGACCCTCCACTTT. Encoded protein: CASRAGPRTLHF.

The chain is built from TRBV5-6 and TRBJ2-4, with D perhaps given as TRBD1 or TRBD2 (5 bases each). Trimming took 1 base from V and 7 from J, leaving 9 bases between them. Per germline, CDR1 SGHDT and CDR2 YYEEEE. The CDR3 sequence is 13 residues long. This CDR3 reads CASSLSGANIQYF. The CDR3 DNA sequence: TGTGCCAGCAGCTTGTCCGGGGCGAACATTCAGTACTTC. The full variable domain, with the rest looked up from reference TRBV5-6 and TRBJ2-4, is DAGVTQSPTHLIKTRGQQVTLRCSPKSGHDTVSWYQQALGQGPQFIFQYYEEEERQRGNFPDRFSGHQFPNYSSELNVNALLLGDSALYLCASSLSGANIQYFGAGTRLSVL.

The V and J genes are TRBV18 and TRBJ1-4; D unresolved. Trimming pared 2 bases from V and 5 bases from J, leaving 6 bases between. This CDR3 is 13 amino acids long. Germline loops: CDR1 KGHSH, CDR2 LQKENI. This CDR3 reads CASSPGWNEKLFF. CDR3 in DNA: TGTGCCAGCTCACCAGGGTGGAATGAAAAACTGTTTTTT.

This clonotype was detected ten times or more. J is TRBJ1-2 and V is TRBV19; D is perhaps TRBD1 (6 bases). The germline V gene encodes CDR1 LNHDA and CDR2 SQIVND (reference sequence). The CDR3 runs to 14 residues. Trimming took 5 bases from V and 8 from J, leaving 18 bases between them. The CDR3 DNA reads as TGTGCCAGTAGTGTGACGGACAGTCGCGGGGGCTACACCTTC. Its translation: CASSVTDSRGGYTF. The variable domain in full, completed from reference TRBV19 and TRBJ1-2, reads DGGITQSPKYLFRKEGQNVTLSCEQNLNHDAMYWYRQDPGQGLRLIYYSQIVNDFQKGDIAEGYSVSREKKESFPLTVTSAQKNPTAFYLCASSVTDSRGGYTFGSGTRLTVV.